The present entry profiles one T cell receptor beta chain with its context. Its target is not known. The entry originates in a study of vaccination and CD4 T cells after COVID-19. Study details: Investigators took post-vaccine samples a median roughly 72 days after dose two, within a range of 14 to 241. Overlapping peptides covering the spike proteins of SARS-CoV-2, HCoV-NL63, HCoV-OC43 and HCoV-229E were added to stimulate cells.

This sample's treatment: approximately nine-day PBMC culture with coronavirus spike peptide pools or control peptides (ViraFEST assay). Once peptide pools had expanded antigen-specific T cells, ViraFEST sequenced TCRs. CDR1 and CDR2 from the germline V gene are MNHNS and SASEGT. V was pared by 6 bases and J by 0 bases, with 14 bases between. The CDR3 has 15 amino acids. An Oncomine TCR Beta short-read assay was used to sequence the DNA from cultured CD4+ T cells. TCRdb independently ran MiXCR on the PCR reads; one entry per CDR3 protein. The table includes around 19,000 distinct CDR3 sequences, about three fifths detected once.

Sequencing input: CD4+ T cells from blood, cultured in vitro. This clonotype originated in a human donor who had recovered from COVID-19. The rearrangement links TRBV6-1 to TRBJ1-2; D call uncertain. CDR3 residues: CASRSRARPNYGYTF. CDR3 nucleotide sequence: TGTGCCAGCAGATCCCGGGCCCGACCTAACTATGGCTACACCTTC.